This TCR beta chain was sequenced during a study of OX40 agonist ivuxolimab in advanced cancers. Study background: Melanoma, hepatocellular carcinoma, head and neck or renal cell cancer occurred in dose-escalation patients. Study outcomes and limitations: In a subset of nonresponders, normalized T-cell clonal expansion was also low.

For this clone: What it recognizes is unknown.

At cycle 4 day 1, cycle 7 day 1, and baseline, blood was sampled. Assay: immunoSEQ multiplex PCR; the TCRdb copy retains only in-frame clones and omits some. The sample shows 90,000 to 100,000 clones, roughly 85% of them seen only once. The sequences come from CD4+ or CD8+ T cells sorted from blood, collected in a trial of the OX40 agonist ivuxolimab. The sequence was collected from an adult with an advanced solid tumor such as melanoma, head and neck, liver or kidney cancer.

CDR3 DNA: TGTGCCAGCAGCCAGGGTCGGTATGGCTACACCTTC. Translated, it gives CASSQGRYGYTF. The chain carries TRBV6-5 and TRBJ1-2; D possibly corresponds to TRBD1 (5 bases). V was pared by 6 bases and J by 5 bases, with 10 bases between. Germline CDR1 is MNHEY and CDR2 is SVGAGI. The CDR3 spans 12 residues.